These 19 T cell receptor beta chains share one sample of origin, sequenced in a study of CD8+CD57+ T cells in acquired aplastic anemia. The TCR beta profiling, which covered VDJ combination and CDR3 sequence, was carried out using genomic DNA as the template. TCRdb fed the reads into MiXCR, producing one record per CDR3 protein. The data contain about 200,000 distinct CDR3 sequences, roughly 53% of them seen just once; the ten biggest clones take up just under 20%. Patients picked for sequencing had shown CD8+CD57+ cell expansion detected by flow cytometry. The source material was sorted CD4+, CD8+, or CD8+CD57+ T cells (not recorded which) from PBMCs. These receptor sequences come from a human donor with aplastic anemia.

This clonotype has at least ten counts. V gene TRBV5-1 combines with J gene TRBJ1-1; D may be TRBD1 (5 bases). The V gene's germline CDR1 is SGHRS and CDR2 YFSETQ. The V gene lost 1 base and the J gene lost 1 base, with 17 bases spanning the gap. This CDR3 region has 17 residues. As DNA, the CDR3 is TGCGCCAGCAGCTTGTCGATAGGTGTACAGGCGAACACTGAAGCTTTCTTT. This sequence encodes CASSLSIGVQANTEAFF.

The chain uses TRBV19 and TRBJ2-7; D uncertain. The ends were cut back, 3 bases at V and 3 bases at J, with 15 bases in the middle. The length of the CDR3 is 15 residues. CDR1 and CDR2 from the germline V gene are LNHDA and SQIVND (reference sequence). CDR3 in DNA: TGTGCCAGTAGTATGGCACCGGGTTCCCACTACGAGCAGTACTTC. It encodes CASSMAPGSHYEQYF.

In this sample, this clonotype turned up once. V is TRBV24-1 and J is TRBJ2-5; the D gene is possibly TRBD1 (5 bases). The germline V gene has CDR1 KGHDR and CDR2 SFDVKD. The CDR3 runs to 14 residues. Trimming left V 5 bases short and J 5 bases short, with 14 bases between. The CDR3 spells CATSGGLRRETQYF. The CDR3 DNA is TGTGCCACCAGTGGGGGCCTGAGACGGGAGACCCAGTACTTC.

This clonotype was observed at least ten times. The chain uses TRBV20-1 and TRBJ2-7; 12 bases map to TRBD2. There are 18 residues in the CDR3. V shed 5 bases and J 6 bases; nucleotides not matched to a gene: 20. CDR1 is DFQATT, CDR2 SNEGSKA, per germline (reference sequence). CDR3 coding DNA: TGCAGTGCTGAAACCGGGACTAGCGGGCCCCAAGCTACTCGCGAGCAGTACTTC. Its translation is CSAETGTSGPQATREQYF.

The rearrangement joins TRBV12-3 or TRBV12-4 to TRBJ1-1; D remains ambiguous. The CDR3 spans 12 residues. V was cut by 6 bases and J by 7 bases, with 12 bases left in between. The CDR3 DNA sequence: TGTGCCAGCAGGGGCCGGGAGATTGAAGCTTTCTTT. This translates into CASRGREIEAFF.

This clonotype appeared many times. The gene calls are TRBV29-1 and TRBJ1-1; 8 bases fit TRBD1. Trimming took 6 bases from V and 6 from J; bases not matched to a gene: 6. The CDR3 is 12 residues long. The V gene's germline CDR1 is SQVTM and CDR2 ANQGSEA. CDR3 sequence reads: CSVQQGVAEAFF. DNA for the CDR3: TGCAGCGTGCAACAGGGGGTGGCTGAAGCTTTCTTT.

V usage is TRBV5-1 and J usage is TRBJ1-1, with TRBD1 matching 11 bases. This CDR3 contains 15 residues. Trimming cost V 4 bases and J 10 bases; bases outside gene matches: 12. Germline V gene data show CDR1 as SGHRS and CDR2 as YFSETQ. The CDR3 spells CASSPYSGTGGAAFF. The DNA for the CDR3 is TGCGCCAGCAGCCCTTACTCCGGGACAGGGGGGGCAGCTTTCTTT. Combining the CDR3 with reference TRBV5-1 and TRBJ1-1 gives the whole variable domain KAGVTQTPRYLIKTRGQQVTLSCSPISGHRSVSWYQQTPGQGLQFLFEYFSETQRNKGNFPGRFSGRQFSNSRSEMNVSTLELGDSALYLCASSPYSGTGGAAFFGQGTRLTVV.

Concerning this clonotype itself: It may be a read error: a sequence one base away is much more abundant. V is TRBV11-3 and J is TRBJ2-5; 8 bases line up with TRBD1. The CDR3 consists of 14 residues. The ends lost 8 bases at V and 3 bases at J; junction bases unmatched: 8. Per germline, CDR1 SGHNT and CDR2 YENEEA. The CDR3 coding sequence is TGTGCCAGCGGCCGAGGACAGGGAGAAGAGACCCAGTACTTC. The encoded protein is CASGRGQGEETQYF. Looking up the rest from reference TRBV11-3 and TRBJ2-5 gives the full variable domain: EAGVVQSPRYKIIEKKQPVAFWCNPISGHNTLYWYLQNLGQGPELLIRYENEEAVDDSQLPKDRFSAERLKGVDSTLKIQPAELGDSAVYLCASGRGQGEETQYFGPGTRLLVL.

This clonotype appeared many times. The V call is TRBV5-1, the J call TRBJ2-5; D uncertain. Per germline, CDR1 SGHRS and CDR2 YFSETQ. Trimming pared 0 bases from V and 4 bases from J, leaving 13 bases between. The CDR3 loop spans 15 amino acids. The CDR3 coding sequence is TGCGCCAGCAGCTTGGCTTGGGGAAACCTAGAGACCCAGTACTTC. Translating it yields CASSLAWGNLETQYF.

The V call is TRBV5-1, the J call TRBJ2-7; tentatively, D is TRBD1 (6 bases). Trimming left V 3 bases short and J 1 base short, with 11 bases between. CDR1 SGHRS and CDR2 YFSETQ come from the germline V gene. The CDR3 consists of 14 residues. CDR3 loop: CASSSFQGSYEQYF. The CDR3 bases are TGCGCCAGCAGCTCGTTTCAGGGGTCCTACGAGCAGTACTTC.

The J gene is TRBJ1-6, the V gene TRBV12-3 or TRBV12-4, with 7 bases that match TRBD1. There are 14 residues in the CDR3. Trimming at V came to 4 bases and at J to 7 bases, leaving 4 bases not matched to a gene. DNA for the CDR3: TGTGCCAGCAGTTCCGGGACAGCCAATTCACCCCTCCACTTT. The encoded protein is CASSSGTANSPLHF.

The chain has TRBV5-1 and TRBJ1-6, with TRBD1 as a possible D gene (5 bases). Germline lookup yields CDR1 SGHRS and CDR2 YFSETQ. This CDR3 spans 14 amino acids. The ends were cut back, 8 bases at V and 7 bases at J, with 16 bases in the middle. DNA of the CDR3: TGCGCCAGTAGGGACCCTTCGTGGAATTCACCCCTCCACTTT. This encodes CASRDPSWNSPLHF. The full variable domain, rest sourced from reference TRBV5-1 and TRBJ1-6, is KAGVTQTPRYLIKTRGQQVTLSCSPISGHRSVSWYQQTPGQGLQFLFEYFSETQRNKGNFPGRFSGRQFSNSRSEMNVSTLELGDSALYLCASRDPSWNSPLHFGNGTRLTVT.

The chain employs TRBV19 and TRBJ2-5; 8 bases are a match to TRBD2. The CDR3 runs to 17 residues. Trimming removed 1 base from V and 5 bases from J; junction bases left unmatched: 12. Germline V gene lookup returns CDR1 LNHDA and CDR2 SQIVND (reference sequence). The CDR3 nucleotides are TGTGCCAGTAGTATAGGCCGGGCCGGGGGGGCAACCGAGACCCAGTACTTC. Protein: CASSIGRAGGATETQYF.

This clonotype was counted only a few times. The chain links TRBV6-5 to TRBJ2-2; possibly TRBD2 for D (7 bases). CDR1 is MNHEY and CDR2 is SVGAGI in the germline V gene. Between the trimmed V and J ends, which lost 5 bases and 0 bases, there was a span of 13 bases. The CDR3 is 16 residues long. CDR3: CASSPRGAANTGELFF. CDR3 bases: TGTGCCAGCAGTCCCCGGGGGGCCGCGAACACCGGGGAGCTGTTTTTT.

The CDR3 DNA sequence: TGTGCCAGCAGCGAAGGACTAGCTGTTTTCCACGAGCAGTACTTC. Amino acid sequence: CASSEGLAVFHEQYF. The gene calls are TRBV7-6 and TRBJ2-7; 8 bases align to TRBD2. Germline lookup yields CDR1 SGHVS and CDR2 FNYEAQ. The CDR3 spans 15 residues. J lost 5 bases, V lost 5 bases, and 11 bases had no gene match.

The V call is TRBV7-8, the J call TRBJ2-1, with D perhaps TRBD1 or TRBD2 (6 bases each). From germline, CDR1 is SGHVS and CDR2 FQNEAQ. V lost 6 bases and J lost 7, with 19 bases in between. CDR3 size: 15 residues. DNA of the CDR3: TGTGCCAGCAGGGGGGATGGGGGGCTACGGAATGAGCAGTTCTTC. It encodes CASRGDGGLRNEQFF.

J is TRBJ2-7 and V is TRBV19, with D possibly matching TRBD1 (5 bases). CDR1 is LNHDA, CDR2 SQIVND, per germline (reference sequence). This CDR3 is built from 12 residues. V was cut by 6 bases and J by 4 bases, with 10 bases left in between. CDR3 residues: CASRSTAYEQYF. The CDR3 DNA reads as TGTGCCAGTAGGTCGACAGCGTACGAGCAGTACTTC.

This clonotype was recorded at least ten times. The genes are TRBV7-3 and TRBJ2-2, with TRBD1 identical over 7 bases. The CDR3 is made up of 14 amino acids. With 6 bases clipped from V and 3 bases from J, the junction kept 4 bases outside the gene matches. Germline lookup yields CDR1 SGHTA and CDR2 FQGTGA. The CDR3 loop reads CASSSTGDTGELFF. The CDR3 DNA follows: TGTGCCAGCAGTAGTACAGGGGACACCGGGGAGCTGTTTTTT.

The chain combines TRBV15 with TRBJ1-2; no clear D. The CDR3 is made up of 13 amino acids. CDR1 and CDR2 from the germline V gene are LNHNV and YYDKDF (reference sequence). Deletions cut 10 bases from V and 5 bases from J, with 17 bases between. The CDR3 loop is CARAKGLTYGYTF. The CDR3 bases are TGTGCCAGAGCCAAGGGATTAACTTATGGCTACACCTTC. Drawing the rest from reference TRBV15 and TRBJ1-2, the complete variable domain is DAMVIQNPRYQVTQFGKPVTLSCSQTLNHNVMYWYQQKSSQAPKLLFHYYDKDFNNEADTPDNFQSRRPNTSFCFLDIRSPGLGDTAMYLCARAKGLTYGYTFGSGTRLTVV.